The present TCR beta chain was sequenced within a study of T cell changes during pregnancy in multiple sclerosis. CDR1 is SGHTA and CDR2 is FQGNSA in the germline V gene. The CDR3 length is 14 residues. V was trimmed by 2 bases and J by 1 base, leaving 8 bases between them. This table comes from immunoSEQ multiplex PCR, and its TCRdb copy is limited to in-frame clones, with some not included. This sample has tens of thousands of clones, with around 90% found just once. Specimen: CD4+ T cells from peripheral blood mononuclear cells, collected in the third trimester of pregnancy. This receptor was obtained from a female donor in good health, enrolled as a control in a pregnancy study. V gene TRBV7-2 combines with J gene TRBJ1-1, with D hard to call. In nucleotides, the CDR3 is TGTGCCAGCAGCTTATTTACAGAGAACACTGAAGCTTTCTTT. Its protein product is CASSLFTENTEAFF.